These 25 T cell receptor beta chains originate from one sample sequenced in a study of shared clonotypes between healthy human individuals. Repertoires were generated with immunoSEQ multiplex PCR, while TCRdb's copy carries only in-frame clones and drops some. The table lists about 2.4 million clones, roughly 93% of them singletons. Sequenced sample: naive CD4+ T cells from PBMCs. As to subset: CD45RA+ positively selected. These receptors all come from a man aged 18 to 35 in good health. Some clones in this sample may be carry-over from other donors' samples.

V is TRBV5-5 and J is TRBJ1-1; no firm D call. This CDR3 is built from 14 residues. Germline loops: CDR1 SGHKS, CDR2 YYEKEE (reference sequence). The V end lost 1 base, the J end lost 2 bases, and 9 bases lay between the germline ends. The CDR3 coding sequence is TGTGCCAGCAGCTTGTGGGCGGGAAACACTGAAGCTTTCTTT. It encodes CASSLWAGNTEAFF.

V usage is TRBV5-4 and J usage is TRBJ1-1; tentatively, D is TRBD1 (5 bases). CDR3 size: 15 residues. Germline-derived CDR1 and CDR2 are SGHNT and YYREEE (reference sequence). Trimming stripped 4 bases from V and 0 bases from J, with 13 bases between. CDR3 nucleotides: TGTGCCAGCAGCCGAATGGGGACGGTGAACACTGAAGCTTTCTTT. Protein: CASSRMGTVNTEAFF.

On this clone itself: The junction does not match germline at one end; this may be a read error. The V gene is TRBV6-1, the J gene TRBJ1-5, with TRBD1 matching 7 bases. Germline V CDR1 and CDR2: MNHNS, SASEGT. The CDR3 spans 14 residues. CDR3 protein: CASREGPTGKPQHF. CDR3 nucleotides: TGTGCCAGCAGGGAAGGGCCGACAGGGAAGCCCCAGCATTTT.

The CDR3 DNA reads TGTGCCAGCAGCTTGGTCTCGGGGCTGGGGCAGCCCCAGCATTTT. This encodes CASSLVSGLGQPQHF. The gene calls are TRBV5-5 and TRBJ1-5; TRBD1 is a possible D gene (5 bases). Germline CDR1 and CDR2: SGHKS and YYEKEE (reference sequence). Trimming took 0 bases from V and 7 from J, leaving 14 bases between them. The CDR3 loop spans 15 amino acids.

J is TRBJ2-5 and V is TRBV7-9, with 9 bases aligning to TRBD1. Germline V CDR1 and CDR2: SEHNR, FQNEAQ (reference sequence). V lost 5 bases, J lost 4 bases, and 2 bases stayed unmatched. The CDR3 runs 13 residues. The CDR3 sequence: CASSRTGVETQYF. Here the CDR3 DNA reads TGTGCCAGCAGCCGGACAGGGGTAGAGACCCAGTACTTC.

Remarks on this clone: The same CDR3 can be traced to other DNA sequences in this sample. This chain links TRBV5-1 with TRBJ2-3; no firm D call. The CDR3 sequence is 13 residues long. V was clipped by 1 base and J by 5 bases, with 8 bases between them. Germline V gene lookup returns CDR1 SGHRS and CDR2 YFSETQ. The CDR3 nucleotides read TGCGCCAGCAGCTTGACTGGCGGAGATACGCAGTATTTT. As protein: CASSLTGGDTQYF. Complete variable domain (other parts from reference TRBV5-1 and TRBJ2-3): KAGVTQTPRYLIKTRGQQVTLSCSPISGHRSVSWYQQTPGQGLQFLFEYFSETQRNKGNFPGRFSGRQFSNSRSEMNVSTLELGDSALYLCASSLTGGDTQYFGPGTRLTVL.

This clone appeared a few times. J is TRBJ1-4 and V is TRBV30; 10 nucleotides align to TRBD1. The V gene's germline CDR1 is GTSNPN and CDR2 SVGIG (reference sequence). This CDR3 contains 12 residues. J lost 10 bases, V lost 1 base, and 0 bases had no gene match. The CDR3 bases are TGTGCCTGGAGTGGGACAGGGGGAAAACTGTTTTTT. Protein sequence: CAWSGTGGKLFF. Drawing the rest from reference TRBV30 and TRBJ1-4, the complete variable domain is SQTIHQWPATLVQPVGSPLSLECTVEGTSNPNLYWYRQAAGRGLQLLFYSVGIGQISSEVPQNLSASRPQDRQFILSSKKLLLSDSGFYLCAWSGTGGKLFFGSGTQLSVL.

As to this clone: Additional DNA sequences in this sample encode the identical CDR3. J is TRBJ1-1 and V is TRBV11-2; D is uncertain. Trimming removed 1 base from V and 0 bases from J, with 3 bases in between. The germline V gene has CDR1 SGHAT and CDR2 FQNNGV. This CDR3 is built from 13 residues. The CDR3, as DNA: TGTGCCAGCAGCTTAGTAGTGAACACTGAAGCTTTCTTT. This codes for CASSLVVNTEAFF.

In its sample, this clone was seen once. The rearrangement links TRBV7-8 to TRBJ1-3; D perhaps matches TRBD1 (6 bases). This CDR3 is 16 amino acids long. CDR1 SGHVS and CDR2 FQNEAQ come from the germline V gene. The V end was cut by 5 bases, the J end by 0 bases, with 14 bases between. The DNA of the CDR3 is TGTGCCAGCAGCCGCCTAGGGGGAAACTCTGGAAACACCATATATTTT. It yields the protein CASSRLGGNSGNTIYF.

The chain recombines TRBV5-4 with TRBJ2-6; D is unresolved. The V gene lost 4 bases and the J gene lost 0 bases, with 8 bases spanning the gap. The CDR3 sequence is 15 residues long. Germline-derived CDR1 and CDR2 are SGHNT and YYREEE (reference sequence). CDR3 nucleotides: TGTGCCAGCAGCAACGGCCACTCTGGGGCCAACGTCCTGACTTTC. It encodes CASSNGHSGANVLTF.

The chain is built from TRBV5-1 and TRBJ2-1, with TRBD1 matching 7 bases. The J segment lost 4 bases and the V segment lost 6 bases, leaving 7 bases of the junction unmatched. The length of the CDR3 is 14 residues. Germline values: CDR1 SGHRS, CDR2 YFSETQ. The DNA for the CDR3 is TGCGCCAGCACGACAGGGTACGGATACAATGAGCAGTTCTTC. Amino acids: CASTTGYGYNEQFF.

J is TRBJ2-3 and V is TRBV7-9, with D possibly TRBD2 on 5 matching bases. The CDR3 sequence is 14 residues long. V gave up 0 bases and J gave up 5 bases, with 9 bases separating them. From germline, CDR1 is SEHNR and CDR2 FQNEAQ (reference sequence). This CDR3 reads CASSLAVEGDTQYF. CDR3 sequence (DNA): TGTGCCAGCAGCTTAGCGGTAGAGGGAGATACGCAGTATTTT.

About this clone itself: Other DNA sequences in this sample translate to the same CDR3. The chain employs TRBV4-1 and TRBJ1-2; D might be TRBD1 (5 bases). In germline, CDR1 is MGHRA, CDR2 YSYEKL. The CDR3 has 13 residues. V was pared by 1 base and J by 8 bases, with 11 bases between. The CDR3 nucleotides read TGCGCCAGCAGCCAAGCTAGGGGCGACGGCTACACCTTC. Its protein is CASSQARGDGYTF.

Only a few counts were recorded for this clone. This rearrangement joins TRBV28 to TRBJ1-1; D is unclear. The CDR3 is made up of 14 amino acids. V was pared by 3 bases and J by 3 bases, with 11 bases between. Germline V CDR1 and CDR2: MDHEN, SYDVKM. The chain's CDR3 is CASSLAGKDTEAFF. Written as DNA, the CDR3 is TGTGCCAGCAGTTTGGCGGGAAAGGACACTGAAGCTTTCTTT.

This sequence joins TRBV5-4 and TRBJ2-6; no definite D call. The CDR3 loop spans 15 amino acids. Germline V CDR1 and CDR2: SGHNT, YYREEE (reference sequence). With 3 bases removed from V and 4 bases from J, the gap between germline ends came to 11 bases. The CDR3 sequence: CASSSRPAGANVLTF. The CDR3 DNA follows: TGTGCCAGCAGCTCCCGGCCTGCGGGGGCCAACGTCCTGACTTTC.

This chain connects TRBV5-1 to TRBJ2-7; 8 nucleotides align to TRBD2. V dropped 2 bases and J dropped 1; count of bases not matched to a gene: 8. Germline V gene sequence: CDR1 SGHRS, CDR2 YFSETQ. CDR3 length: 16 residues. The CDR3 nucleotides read TGCGCCAGCAGCTTAGGACTAGGCGGGAGGTCCTACGAGCAGTACTTC. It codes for CASSLGLGGRSYEQYF.

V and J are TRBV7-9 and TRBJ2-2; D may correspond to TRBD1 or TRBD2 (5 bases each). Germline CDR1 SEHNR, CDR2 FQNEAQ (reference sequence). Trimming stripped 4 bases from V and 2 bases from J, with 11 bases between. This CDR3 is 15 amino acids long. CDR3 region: CASSSSGPNTGELFF. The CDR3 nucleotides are TGTGCCAGCAGCTCGTCGGGACCAAACACCGGGGAGCTGTTTTTT.

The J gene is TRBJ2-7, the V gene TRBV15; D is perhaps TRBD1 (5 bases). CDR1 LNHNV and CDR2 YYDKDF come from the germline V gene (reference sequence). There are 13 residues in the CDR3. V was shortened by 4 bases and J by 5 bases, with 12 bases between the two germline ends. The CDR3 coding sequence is TGTGCCACCAGCACAGGGATGAAAAACGAGCAGTACTTC. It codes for CATSTGMKNEQYF.

CDR3 nucleotides: TGTGCCAGCAGCGTCACAGGGGCTTATGGCTACACCTTC. Encoded protein: CASSVTGAYGYTF. The chain carries TRBV11-2 and TRBJ1-2; 7 bases are a match to TRBD1. The CDR3 loop spans 13 amino acids. The V gene end was trimmed by 5 bases and the J gene end by 5 bases; junction bases not matched to a gene: 5. From germline, CDR1 is SGHAT and CDR2 FQNNGV. Full variable domain (missing parts from reference TRBV11-2 and TRBJ1-2): EAGVAQSPRYKIIEKRQSVAFWCNPISGHATLYWYQQILGQGPKLLIQFQNNGVVDDSQLPKDRFSAERLKGVDSTLKIQPAKLEDSAVYLCASSVTGAYGYTFGSGTRLTVV.

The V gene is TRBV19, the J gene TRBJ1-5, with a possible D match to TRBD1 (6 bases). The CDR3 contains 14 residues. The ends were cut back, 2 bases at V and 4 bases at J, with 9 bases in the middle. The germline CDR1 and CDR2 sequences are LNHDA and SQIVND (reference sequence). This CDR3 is CASSIIRGNQPQHF. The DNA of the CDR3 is TGTGCCAGTAGTATAATCAGGGGAAATCAGCCCCAGCATTTT.

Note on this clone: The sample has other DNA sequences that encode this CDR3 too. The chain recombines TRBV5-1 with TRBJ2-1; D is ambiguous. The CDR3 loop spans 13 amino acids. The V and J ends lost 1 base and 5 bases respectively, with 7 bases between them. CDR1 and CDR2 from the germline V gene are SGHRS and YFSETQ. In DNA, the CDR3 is TGCGCCAGCAGCTTGCAAGGTGACAATGAGCAGTTCTTC. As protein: CASSLQGDNEQFF. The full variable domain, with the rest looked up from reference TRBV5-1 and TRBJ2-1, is KAGVTQTPRYLIKTRGQQVTLSCSPISGHRSVSWYQQTPGQGLQFLFEYFSETQRNKGNFPGRFSGRQFSNSRSEMNVSTLELGDSALYLCASSLQGDNEQFFGPGTRLTVL.

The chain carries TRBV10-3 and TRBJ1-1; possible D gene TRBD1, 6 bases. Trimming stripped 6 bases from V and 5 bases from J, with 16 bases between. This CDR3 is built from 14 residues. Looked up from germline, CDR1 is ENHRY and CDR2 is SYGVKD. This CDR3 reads CAISTGLPGTEAFF. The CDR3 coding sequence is TGTGCCATCAGCACAGGGCTCCCGGGGACTGAAGCTTTCTTT.

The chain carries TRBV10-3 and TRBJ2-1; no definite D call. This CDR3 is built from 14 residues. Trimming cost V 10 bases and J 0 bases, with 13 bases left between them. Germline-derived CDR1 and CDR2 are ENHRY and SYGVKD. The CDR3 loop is CATGPLASYNEQFF. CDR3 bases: TGTGCCACCGGGCCCTTGGCCTCCTACAATGAGCAGTTCTTC.

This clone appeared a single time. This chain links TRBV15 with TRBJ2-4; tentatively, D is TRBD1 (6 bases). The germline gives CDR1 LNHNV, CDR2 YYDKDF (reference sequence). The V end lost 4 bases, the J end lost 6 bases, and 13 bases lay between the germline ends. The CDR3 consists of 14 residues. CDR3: CATSKNDRLNIQYF. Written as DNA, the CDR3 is TGTGCCACCAGCAAGAACGACAGGTTAAACATTCAGTACTTC.

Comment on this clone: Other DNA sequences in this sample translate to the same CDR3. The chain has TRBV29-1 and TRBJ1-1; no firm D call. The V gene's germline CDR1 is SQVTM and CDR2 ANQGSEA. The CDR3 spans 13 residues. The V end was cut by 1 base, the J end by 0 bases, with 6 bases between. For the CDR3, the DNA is TGCAGCGTTGAAGGCGTCTTGAACACTGAAGCTTTCTTT. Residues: CSVEGVLNTEAFF.